The source of this T cell receptor beta chain is a study of blood T cell repertoires in COVID-19 (dated by TCRdb to the early 2020s). In terms of the full investigation: Samples covering the acute and convalescent phases of COVID-19 were provided by collaborators in the United States, Italy and Spain. The prospective study material was composed of cDNA or gDNA derived from T cells, B-cell-depleted T cells, or PBMCs. Deeply sampled blood TCRbeta repertoires from subjects exposed to, actively infected with, or recovered from COVID-19 were included in the dataset. The repertoires were made available in a free public database intended to serve as a resource for research on the immune response to SARS-CoV-2. Samples came from the ongoing ImmuneRACE study (first 160 participants) plus 1,254 subjects from 6 global collaborators. Sample metadata almost always included a de-identified subject ID, COVID-19 status, age in years and sex. Where available, HLA class I and class II types were taken from metadata supplied by the sample provider and were not determined by assay-based typing.

This clone was seen only once. Its antigen is unknown. Per-base quality was not reported, and no clone a single base away is much larger than it. TCRbeta CDR3 regions were amplified from genomic DNA using the immunoSEQ Assay, a bias-controlled multiplex PCR. Under the source paper's analysis protocol: The number of nucleated cells in each sample was estimated by amplification of reference gene primers within the assay. To quantify the absolute abundance of each unique TCRbeta CDR3 rearrangement, sequence reads were collapsed and filtered. For each sample, productive Simpson clonality was calculated as the square root of Simpson's diversity index over productive rearrangements. TCRdb obtained this table from immuneACCESS and retained in-frame rearrangements with V and J assigned. These tables miss some clones; where compared with another copy, unresolved V genes account for less than half of the shortfall, and the remainder is unexplained. That table is the source of V, J and clone size, and D and trimming were worked out from the DNA. The sample profile shows 140,000 or so clones; 87% of them were found once. The ten largest clones represent 11% of the sample.

Here is what the overall study found, with its caveats: Clinical and demographic metadata were provided uncurated, with the amount varying by source and participant.

In the prospective study, participants were about 18 to 100 years old, resided in 20 to 30 geographic areas of the United States, and were enrolled through a virtual design. Cohort assignment in the prospective study relied on participant-reported clinical history from a screening survey and a study questionnaire. Recovered participants in ImmuneRACE Cohort 3 were defined as having two consecutive negative NP/OP PCR tests, clearance from a healthcare professional, or resolution of symptoms. Mobile phlebotomists in the prospective study collected whole blood, serum and a nasopharyngeal or oropharyngeal swab from every participant. Participants in the prospective study had the option to provide additional blood draws and questionnaires over a roughly 2-month period. Before DNA extraction, blood samples from the prospective study were shipped at room temperature or frozen. Spanning cysteine to phenylalanine, the CDR3 consists of 16 amino acids. Only the CDR3 portion is preserved as DNA: 48 bases, with reading frame beginning at the first base. Trimming accounts for 3 bases at V and 1 base at J, while the number of junction bases matched to no gene is 4. CDR1 and CDR2 (KGHSH, LQKENI) derive from the germline V gene.

This chain is built from TRBV18 and TRBJ1-3, with TRBD1 matching 9 junction bases. This receptor was obtained from a man in his 60s who had recovered from COVID-19. The sequenced sample was PBMCs or T cells enriched from blood (not recorded which). The CDR3 protein: CASSPLDRGSGNTIYF. In nucleotides, the sequence is TGTGCCAGCTCACCTCTGGACAGGGGTTCTGGAAACACCATATATTTT.